These 23 T cell receptor beta chains came from one sample sequenced in a study of cytomegalovirus exposure and HLA in healthy donors. With 60 Vbeta and 13 Jbeta primers, the PCR was carried out. Libraries were prepared by immunoSEQ multiplex PCR; TCRdb keeps only in-frame clonotypes and omits some of them. Found here are tens of thousands of clones; the top ten clones hold about an eighth. The sequenced material came from PBMCs. All receptors come from a man in his late teens or twenties in good health and CMV-seropositive.

The rearrangement uses TRBV6-4 and TRBJ1-4; 8 nucleotides align to TRBD1. Germline CDR1 reads MRHNA; CDR2 reads SNTAGT. The CDR3 extends over 15 amino acids. The junction had 8 bases not matched to a gene; V was cut back by 7 bases and J by 4 bases. The CDR3 region has the DNA TGTGCCAGCAATCCGGACAGGGAGATTAATGAAAAACTGTTTTTT. Encoded protein: CASNPDREINEKLFF.

The chain is built from TRBV6-1 and TRBJ2-1; 9 nucleotides line up with TRBD2. Germline CDR1 reads MNHNS; CDR2 reads SASEGT. The CDR3 runs 14 residues. The V gene end was trimmed by 8 bases and the J gene end by 4 bases; junction bases not matched to a gene: 6. The CDR3 protein is CASQELAGYNEQFF. The CDR3 DNA follows: TGTGCCAGCCAGGAACTAGCGGGTTACAATGAGCAGTTCTTC.

V is TRBV6-1 and J is TRBJ1-1; D is undetermined. Looked up from germline, CDR1 is MNHNS and CDR2 is SASEGT. The CDR3 loop spans 14 amino acids. Trimming stripped 1 base from V and 1 base from J, with 7 bases between. CDR3 residues: CASSEGRWNTEAFF. CDR3 DNA: TGTGCCAGCAGTGAAGGTCGGTGGAACACTGAAGCTTTCTTT.

The rearrangement joins TRBV25-1 to TRBJ1-2; D unclear. V shed 5 bases and J shed 5 bases, with 12 bases lying between them. CDR3 length: 13 residues. Per germline, CDR1 MGHDK and CDR2 SYGVNS. CDR3 nucleotide sequence: TGTGCCAGCAGTTTCACTACATCATATGGCTACACCTTC. Protein: CASSFTTSYGYTF.

This rearrangement joins TRBV11-2 to TRBJ1-2, with D perhaps matching TRBD1 (6 bases). The germline V gene encodes CDR1 SGHAT and CDR2 FQNNGV. V was cut by 3 bases and J by 8 bases, with 13 bases left in between. There are 13 residues in the CDR3. The chain's CDR3 is CASSFRGSEGYTF. Here the CDR3 DNA reads TGTGCCAGCAGCTTCAGGGGATCAGAGGGCTACACCTTC.

This chain connects TRBV27 to TRBJ2-1; 9 bases are shared with TRBD1. The length of the CDR3 is 17 residues. Germline trimming cut 2 bases from V and 3 bases from J; bases unmatched to any gene: 8. The germline CDR1 and CDR2 sequences are MNHEY and SMNVEV (reference sequence). The CDR3 region is CASSLQTQGANYNEQFF. CDR3 in DNA: TGTGCCAGCAGTTTACAGACACAGGGGGCGAACTACAATGAGCAGTTCTTC.

This chain joins TRBV11-2 and TRBJ2-7, with D perhaps TRBD1 (5 bases). Trimming stripped 0 bases from V and 6 bases from J, with 9 bases between. Germline V lookup: CDR1 SGHAT, CDR2 FQNNGV. This CDR3 region has 13 residues. The CDR3 nucleotides are TGTGCCAGCAGCTTAGATCCGCAGGGCGAGCAGTACTTC. Translated, it gives CASSLDPQGEQYF.

V and J are TRBV9 and TRBJ2-6; possibly TRBD1 for D (5 bases). The CDR3 totals 17 residues. CDR1 and CDR2 from the germline V gene are SGDLS and YYNGEE. Trimming cost V 2 bases and J 0 bases, with 12 bases left between them. CDR3 DNA: TGTGCCAGCAGCGTCCCCCAGGGTATCTCTGGGGCCAACGTCCTGACTTTC. This encodes CASSVPQGISGANVLTF. Looking up the rest from reference TRBV9 and TRBJ2-6 gives the full variable domain: DSGVTQTPKHLITATGQRVTLRCSPRSGDLSVYWYQQSLDQGLQFLIQYYNGEERAKGNILERFSAQQFPDLHSELNLSSLELGDSALYFCASSVPQGISGANVLTFGAGSRLTVL.

The CDR3 sequence: CASSIDAGSSYEQYF. The CDR3 DNA sequence: TGTGCCAGTAGTATAGATGCGGGAAGCTCCTACGAGCAGTACTTC. This chain links TRBV19 with TRBJ2-7; D perhaps matches TRBD2 (6 bases). Germline CDR1 LNHDA, CDR2 SQIVND (reference sequence). V lost 0 bases and J lost 0, with 9 bases in between. The CDR3 is made up of 15 amino acids.

The V gene is TRBV13, the J gene TRBJ2-5, with a possible D match to TRBD1 (5 bases). The tail of the sequence fits TRBJ2-7 better, so the J call may be wrong. The CDR3 runs to 14 residues. The germline gives CDR1 PRHDT, CDR2 FYEKMQ (reference sequence). This CDR3 is CASSLVARAYEQYF. The DNA for the CDR3 is TGTGCCAGCAGCTTAGTGGCCAGGGCCTACGAGCAGTACTTC.

The chain employs TRBV27 and TRBJ2-3; 10 bases match TRBD2. Germline CDR1 reads MNHEY; CDR2 reads SMNVEV (reference sequence). The V segment lost 4 bases and the J segment 1 base; nucleotides outside the gene matches: 5. There are 16 residues in the CDR3. The CDR3: CASSSGTSVGTDTQYF. In DNA, the CDR3 is TGTGCCAGCAGTTCGGGGACTAGCGTTGGCACAGATACGCAGTATTTT.

The chain recombines TRBV18 with TRBJ1-5, with D perhaps matching TRBD1 (5 bases). The V gene's germline CDR1 is KGHSH and CDR2 LQKENI. This CDR3 comprises 14 residues. Trimming removed 1 base at V and 7 bases at J, with 11 bases between. In DNA form, the CDR3 reads TGTGCCAGCTCACCACTTCAGGGAGGCCAGCCCCAGCATTTT. This gives the protein CASSPLQGGQPQHF.

The J gene is TRBJ2-1, the V gene TRBV28; 7 bases match TRBD2. V lost 2 bases, J lost 8 bases, and 6 bases stayed unmatched. The CDR3 has 14 residues. Germline CDR1 MDHEN, CDR2 SYDVKM. The CDR3 protein is CASSLGWGGDEQFF. The DNA for the CDR3 is TGTGCCAGCAGTTTAGGCTGGGGGGGGGATGAGCAGTTCTTC.

This chain connects TRBV7-9 to TRBJ1-3; D gene uncertain. Deletions cut 4 bases from V and 4 bases from J, with 8 bases between. From germline, CDR1 is SEHNR and CDR2 FQNEAQ (reference sequence). The CDR3 has 13 residues. The CDR3 loop reads CASSYNEGNTIYF. The CDR3 DNA is TGTGCCAGCAGCTATAACGAGGGAAACACCATATATTTT.

V and J are TRBV29-1 and TRBJ1-6, with 9 bases fitting TRBD1. The CDR3 consists of 13 residues. V shed 6 bases and J 10 bases; nucleotides not matched to a gene: 7. The germline gives CDR1 SQVTM, CDR2 ANQGSEA. The CDR3 sequence: CSVGDREESPLHF. The DNA of the CDR3 is TGCAGCGTGGGGGACAGGGAGGAATCACCCCTCCACTTT.

The V call is TRBV6-5, the J call TRBJ1-2; TRBD1 might be the D (5 bases). There are 15 residues in the CDR3. The V end was cut by 6 bases, the J end by 4 bases, with 18 bases between. The germline CDR1 and CDR2 sequences are MNHEY and SVGAGI. CDR3 region: CASSPRTDSIYGYTF. DNA of the CDR3: TGTGCCAGCAGCCCACGTACTGACAGCATCTATGGCTACACCTTC.

The chain couples TRBV25-1 to TRBJ2-7; D possibly corresponds to TRBD1 (6 bases). Germline lookup yields CDR1 MGHDK and CDR2 SYGVNS. Trimming stripped 6 bases from V and 0 bases from J, with 9 bases between. This CDR3 has 13 residues. The CDR3 spells CASSEQGSYEQYF. As DNA, the CDR3 is TGTGCCAGCAGCGAACAGGGCTCCTACGAGCAGTACTTC.

V usage is TRBV2 and J usage is TRBJ1-5; 10 nucleotides match TRBD1. V lost 7 bases and J lost 6; bases outside the gene matches: 6. Germline CDR1 and CDR2: SNHLY and FYNNEI. The CDR3 length is 14 residues. CDR3 loop: CASTMGQGSQPQHF. Here the CDR3 DNA reads TGTGCCAGCACTATGGGACAGGGGTCTCAGCCCCAGCATTTT.

The rearrangement uses TRBV21-1 and TRBJ1-1. TRBV21-1 is a documented pseudogene. The CDR3 totals 16 residues. In DNA form, the CDR3 reads TGTGCCAGCAGCCCTGAGGAGAGACTTAGGAACACTGAAGCTTTCTTT. The encoded protein is CASSPEERLRNTEAFF.

CDR3 amino acids: CASSSTGIYEQYF. CDR3 sequence (DNA): TGTGCCAGCAGCTCAACAGGTATCTACGAGCAGTACTTC. The V gene is TRBV7-9, the J gene TRBJ2-7; weak D call: TRBD1 (5 bases). The germline gives CDR1 SEHNR, CDR2 FQNEAQ (reference sequence). Trimming took 4 bases from V and 3 from J, leaving 10 bases between them. The CDR3 has 13 residues.

The chain recombines TRBV28 with TRBJ1-6; weak D call: TRBD1 (5 bases). In germline, CDR1 is MDHEN, CDR2 SYDVKM. The V end was cut by 11 bases, the J end by 8 bases, with 16 bases between. CDR3 size: 13 residues. This CDR3 is CAHTGDSHSPLHF. The CDR3 DNA follows: TGTGCCCACACGGGGGACTCCCATTCACCCCTCCACTTT.

The chain carries TRBV6-1 and TRBJ2-7, with 7 bases identical to TRBD1. Germline V gene lookup returns CDR1 MNHNS and CDR2 SASEGT. CDR3 length: 12 amino acids. V lost 7 bases and J lost 3; bases outside the gene matches: 3. CDR3 sequence: CASTGTVYEQYF. The CDR3 bases are TGTGCCAGCACCGGGACAGTCTACGAGCAGTACTTC.

The chain uses TRBV6-1 and TRBJ2-5, with D uncertain. The end of the DNA aligns better with TRBJ2-7, so the J call may be wrong. The CDR3 loop spans 18 amino acids. CDR1 and CDR2 (germline): MNHNS, SASEGT. The CDR3 loop reads CASSEAPRMAPRLYEQYF. CDR3 sequence (DNA): TGTGCCAGCAGTGAAGCACCCCGCATGGCCCCTCGACTCTACGAGCAGTACTTC.